Below, 32 T cell receptor beta chains from the same sample are listed, as sequenced in a study of chronic HIV infection and antiretroviral therapy. TCRdb independently ran MiXCR on the 5' RACE reads; one entry per CDR3 protein. Of 40,000 to 50,000 distinct CDR3 sequences in the sample, about 18% were seen once. Sequencing input: peripheral blood. These receptor sequences come from an adult who had HIV and had not received antiretroviral therapy, or was an uninfected healthy control (not recorded which).

The chain combines TRBV2 with TRBJ2-2; possibly TRBD2 for D (6 bases). Trimming took 2 bases from V and 5 from J, leaving 15 bases between them. The V gene's germline CDR1 is SNHLY and CDR2 FYNNEI. CDR3 length: 16 residues. The chain's CDR3 is CASSERGLGFTGELFF. The CDR3 DNA follows: TGTGCCAGCAGTGAACGGGGACTGGGCTTTACCGGGGAGCTGTTTTTT.

In this sample, this clonotype turned up a few times. The chain combines TRBV6-5 with TRBJ2-7; 13 nucleotides match TRBD2. Germline V gene data show CDR1 as MNHEY and CDR2 as SVGAGI. Losses at the gene ends were 6 bases for V and 8 bases for J; bases not matched to a gene: 4. The length of the CDR3 is 13 residues. The chain's CDR3 is CASRLAGGMKQYF. The DNA of the CDR3 is TGTGCCAGCAGACTAGCGGGAGGGATGAAGCAGTACTTC.

The chain employs TRBV2 and TRBJ1-5; D is undetermined. V gave up 6 bases and J gave up 0 bases, with 12 bases separating them. The CDR3 loop spans 15 amino acids. CDR1 is SNHLY and CDR2 is FYNNEI in the germline V gene. The CDR3 here is CASRPNTNSNQPQHF. The CDR3 DNA reads TGTGCCAGCAGACCTAACACGAATAGCAATCAGCCCCAGCATTTT.

The V call is TRBV20-1, the J call TRBJ2-1; 8 bases are shared with TRBD2. The junction had 6 bases not matched to a gene; V was cut back by 2 bases and J by 3 bases. The CDR3 covers 15 residues. CDR1 is DFQATT and CDR2 is SNEGSKA in the germline V gene (reference sequence). In nucleotides, the CDR3 is TGCAGTGCTAGACCCCTAGCGGGCCTCTACAATGAGCAGTTCTTC. It codes for CSARPLAGLYNEQFF.

This clonotype has just a few counts. The CDR3 DNA reads TGCAGTGCTCAAGAGGGCCGTTGGGGTAGCGGGAGCTACAATGAGCAGTTCTTC. It translates to CSAQEGRWGSGSYNEQFF. The V and J genes are TRBV20-1 and TRBJ2-1, with 9 bases identical to TRBD2. Trimming cost V 5 bases and J 3 bases; bases outside gene matches: 17. The CDR3 sequence is 18 residues long. Germline assignment: CDR1 DFQATT and CDR2 SNEGSKA (reference sequence).

The J gene is TRBJ2-5, the V gene TRBV28; the D gene is possibly TRBD2 (5 bases). This CDR3 contains 11 residues. V was clipped by 10 bases and J by 5 bases, with 11 bases between them. Germline-derived CDR1 and CDR2 are MDHEN and SYDVKM. The CDR3 is CATSSGETQYF. For the CDR3, the DNA is TGTGCCACCTCGTCGGGGGAGACCCAGTACTTC.

The V call is TRBV5-1, the J call TRBJ2-3, with D maybe TRBD2 (5 bases). CDR1 is SGHRS, CDR2 YFSETQ, per germline. The germline V and J ends were trimmed by 4 bases and 5 bases, with 14 bases remaining between them. The CDR3 runs to 14 residues. For the CDR3, the DNA is TGCGCCAGCAGCCCAGGTCCCGGGGAAGATACGCAGTATTTT. This encodes CASSPGPGEDTQYF.

The genes are TRBV28 and TRBJ1-2; 7 bases are a match to TRBD1. V gave up 8 bases and J gave up 8 bases; unmatched junction bases: 8. The CDR3 runs 12 residues. Germline V CDR1 and CDR2: MDHEN, SYDVKM. DNA of the CDR3: TGTGCCAGCCGACAGGGTAGTTGGGGCTACACCTTC. Encoded protein: CASRQGSWGYTF.

The chain has TRBV29-1 and TRBJ2-7; TRBD1 agrees at 8 bases. From germline, CDR1 is SQVTM and CDR2 ANQGSEA. V lost 5 bases to trimming and J lost 2 bases; unmatched junction nucleotides: 5. This CDR3 comprises 13 residues. CDR3 in amino acids: CSVLDRAAYEQYF. Written as DNA, the CDR3 is TGCAGCGTTTTGGACAGGGCCGCCTACGAGCAGTACTTC.

V and J are TRBV28 and TRBJ1-5, with D perhaps matching TRBD1 (5 bases). This CDR3 has 14 residues. V was pared by 1 base and J by 11 bases, with 15 bases between. Germline loops: CDR1 MDHEN, CDR2 SYDVKM. The CDR3, as DNA: TGTGCCAGCAGTTTATCGGGGACCCTATTGTCCCAGCATTTT. Protein: CASSLSGTLLSQHF.

The chain recombines TRBV28 with TRBJ1-5, with D perhaps TRBD1 (6 bases). Germline assignment: CDR1 MDHEN and CDR2 SYDVKM. Trimming pared 7 bases from V and 7 bases from J, leaving 17 bases between. The CDR3 contains 14 residues. This chain's CDR3 is CASTPGERGQPQHF. CDR3 nucleotide sequence: TGTGCCAGCACGCCAGGGGAACGGGGGCAGCCCCAGCATTTT. The variable domain in full, with the rest retrieved from reference TRBV28 and TRBJ1-5, is DVKVTQSSRYLVKRTGEKVFLECVQDMDHENMFWYRQDPGLGLRLIYFSYDVKMKEKGDIPEGYSVSREKKERFSLILESASTNQTSMYLCASTPGERGQPQHFGDGTRLSIL.

The chain recombines TRBV12-3 or TRBV12-4 with TRBJ1-2; a weak D match, TRBD1 (5 bases). CDR3 length: 14 amino acids. V lost 1 base and J lost 0, with 6 bases in between. CDR3 nucleotides: TGTGCCAGCAGTTTAGGGACACCTAACTATGGCTACACCTTC. Translated: CASSLGTPNYGYTF.

This clonotype has more than one count but fewer than ten. J is TRBJ2-1 and V is TRBV28; 7 positions agree with TRBD1. The CDR3 runs to 18 residues. The trim removed 4 bases at V and 0 bases at J, leaving 12 bases unmatched. Per germline, CDR1 MDHEN and CDR2 SYDVKM. The CDR3 sequence is CASSSNPGQSFSYNEQFF. CDR3 in DNA: TGTGCCAGCAGTTCCAATCCGGGACAGAGCTTCTCCTACAATGAGCAGTTCTTC.

The sample holds a few counts of this clonotype. The chain is built from TRBV28 and TRBJ2-7, with TRBD1 identical over 9 bases. Germline lookup yields CDR1 MDHEN and CDR2 SYDVKM. The V segment lost 6 bases and the J segment 3 bases; nucleotides outside the gene matches: 6. The CDR3 is made up of 14 amino acids. The CDR3 DNA reads TGTGCCAGCAGCCCCCGGGACAGGGTCTACGAGCAGTACTTC. This codes for CASSPRDRVYEQYF.

This clonotype was seen a few times. This sequence joins TRBV20-1 and TRBJ2-2; a possible D gene is TRBD1 (6 bases). Germline V gene lookup returns CDR1 DFQATT and CDR2 SNEGSKA (reference sequence). The germline V and J ends were trimmed by 0 bases and 5 bases, with 16 bases remaining between them. This CDR3 has 16 residues. The CDR3 nucleotides are TGCAGTGCTAGAGATAATCAAGGGGGAGAGACCGGGGAGCTGTTTTTT. Its protein product is CSARDNQGGETGELFF.

This clonotype has only a few counts. V usage is TRBV11-2 and J usage is TRBJ1-6; maybe TRBD1 (6 bases). Trimming took 2 bases from V and 10 from J, leaving 15 bases between them. CDR1 and CDR2 (germline): SGHAT, FQNNGV. This CDR3 region has 15 residues. The CDR3 nucleotides are TGTGCCAGCAGCTTATACTCCCAGGGGAGCTCACCCCTCCACTTT. Its protein is CASSLYSQGSSPLHF. Filled out from reference TRBV11-2 and TRBJ1-6, the complete variable domain reads EAGVAQSPRYKIIEKRQSVAFWCNPISGHATLYWYQQILGQGPKLLIQFQNNGVVDDSQLPKDRFSAERLKGVDSTLKIQPAKLEDSAVYLCASSLYSQGSSPLHFGNGTRLTVT.

In this sample, this clonotype turned up a few times. The CDR3: CASSFEAGSYEQYF. The DNA for the CDR3 is TGTGCCAGCAGCTTTGAGGCAGGGAGCTACGAGCAGTACTTC. V is TRBV28 and J is TRBJ2-7; the D call may be TRBD1 or TRBD2 (5 bases each). This CDR3 is built from 14 residues. With 6 bases removed from V and 3 bases from J, the gap between germline ends came to 15 bases. Germline CDR1 is MDHEN and CDR2 is SYDVKM.

V usage is TRBV28 and J usage is TRBJ2-7, with TRBD1 matching over 9 bases. This CDR3 is built from 14 residues. CDR1 MDHEN and CDR2 SYDVKM come from the germline V gene. Trimming removed 5 bases from V and 5 bases from J; junction bases left unmatched: 7. The CDR3 DNA reads as TGTGCCAGCAGTCACCGGGACAGGGACAACGAGCAGTACTTC. Protein product: CASSHRDRDNEQYF. The full variable domain, completed using reference TRBV28 and TRBJ2-7, is DVKVTQSSRYLVKRTGEKVFLECVQDMDHENMFWYRQDPGLGLRLIYFSYDVKMKEKGDIPEGYSVSREKKERFSLILESASTNQTSMYLCASSHRDRDNEQYFGPGTRLTVT.

V gene TRBV4-1 combines with J gene TRBJ2-7, with D perhaps being TRBD1 or TRBD2 (5 bases each). This CDR3 spans 17 amino acids. Germline V gene sequence: CDR1 MGHRA, CDR2 YSYEKL. The ends were cut back, 0 bases at V and 5 bases at J, with 20 bases in the middle. CDR3 loop: CASSQDPPSGSFNEQYF. The DNA of the CDR3 is TGCGCCAGCAGCCAAGATCCCCCATCAGGGAGTTTCAACGAGCAGTACTTC.

The chain joins TRBV28 to TRBJ2-3, with D tentatively TRBD2 (7 bases). CDR3 size: 15 residues. V lost 6 bases to trimming and J lost 3 bases, with 16 bases between them. Germline V lookup: CDR1 MDHEN, CDR2 SYDVKM. For the CDR3, the DNA is TGTGCCAGCAGGCGGGGAGGGGGAGGAACAGATACGCAGTATTTT. Translated: CASRRGGGGTDTQYF.

A few counts support this clonotype. This chain uses TRBV29-1 with TRBJ1-2, with D unclear. CDR3 length equals 14 residues. The germline V gene has CDR1 SQVTM and CDR2 ANQGSEA. V was shortened by 3 bases and J by 0 bases, with 11 bases between the two germline ends. CDR3 protein: CSVDQIGANYGYTF. CDR3 DNA: TGCAGCGTTGACCAGATAGGAGCTAACTATGGCTACACCTTC.

This clonotype appeared many times. This chain connects TRBV29-1 to TRBJ1-2; unclear D gene. Trimming shortened V by 7 bases and J by 6 bases, and 15 bases separated the two germline ends. The CDR3 contains 12 residues. Germline CDR1 SQVTM, CDR2 ANQGSEA. The CDR3: CSAIRLGDGYTF. For the CDR3, the DNA is TGCAGCGCCATTCGACTGGGAGATGGCTACACCTTC.

The sample holds a few counts of this clonotype. In DNA form, the CDR3 reads TGTGCCAGCAGCCCCGACTTGGGTGGTTCCAATCAGCCCCAGCATTTT. Its translation: CASSPDLGGSNQPQHF. The rearrangement uses TRBV12-3 or TRBV12-4 and TRBJ1-5; D gene ambiguous. The CDR3 consists of 16 residues. Trimming removed 6 bases from V and 3 bases from J, with 18 bases in between.

The chain uses TRBV10-1 and TRBJ2-7; TRBD1 agrees at 7 bases. V gave up 10 bases and J gave up 4 bases; unmatched junction bases: 16. CDR3 length: 15 amino acids. Germline CDR1 reads WNHNN; CDR2 reads SYGVQD (reference sequence). CDR3 nucleotide sequence: TGCGCCACCCTACCTTTAGACAGGGTGGGATACGAGCAGTACTTC. It yields the protein CATLPLDRVGYEQYF.

This chain links TRBV28 with TRBJ2-6; no clear D gene. CDR1 and CDR2 from the germline V gene are MDHEN and SYDVKM. Trimming shortened V by 4 bases and J by 0 bases, and 7 bases separated the two germline ends. This CDR3 has 15 residues. The CDR3 nucleotides read TGTGCCAGCAGTTACGGTAGCTCTGGGGCCAACGTCCTGACTTTC. This translates into CASSYGSSGANVLTF.

This chain links TRBV12-3 or TRBV12-4 with TRBJ2-7, with 7 positions matching TRBD1. This CDR3 comprises 13 residues. With V trimmed by 5 bases and J by 3 bases, 4 bases remained unmatched. DNA for the CDR3: TGTGCCAGCAGTCTCAGGGGGTACTACGAGCAGTACTTC. This encodes CASSLRGYYEQYF.

V gene TRBV7-9 combines with J gene TRBJ2-3; D gene ambiguous. The CDR3 covers 16 residues. Trimming shortened V by 5 bases and J by 4 bases, and 19 bases separated the two germline ends. Germline V gives CDR1 SEHNR, CDR2 FQNEAQ (reference sequence). The CDR3 spells CASSLPGRTLADTQYF. The CDR3 nucleotides read TGTGCCAGCAGCCTACCGGGCCGCACCCTGGCAGATACGCAGTATTTT.

The chain couples TRBV4-1 to TRBJ2-1, with 12 bases fitting TRBD2. Per germline, CDR1 MGHRA and CDR2 YSYEKL. This CDR3 spans 14 amino acids. Unmatched junction bases numbered 2, after V lost 6 bases and J lost 5 bases. The CDR3 nucleotides are TGCGCCAGCAGTAGACTAGCGGGAGACAATGAGCAGTTCTTC. Residues: CASSRLAGDNEQFF.

The chain has TRBV28 and TRBJ1-1; D call uncertain. Germline assignment: CDR1 MDHEN and CDR2 SYDVKM. The CDR3 totals 16 residues. V was cut by 6 bases and J by 1 base, with 18 bases left in between. This CDR3 is CASSLPVGYQNTEAFF. In nucleotides, the CDR3 is TGTGCCAGCAGCCTACCTGTCGGGTATCAGAACACTGAAGCTTTCTTT. Variable domain in full (rest from reference TRBV28 and TRBJ1-1): DVKVTQSSRYLVKRTGEKVFLECVQDMDHENMFWYRQDPGLGLRLIYFSYDVKMKEKGDIPEGYSVSREKKERFSLILESASTNQTSMYLCASSLPVGYQNTEAFFGQGTRLTVV.

In its sample, this clonotype was seen a few times. The V call is TRBV28, the J call TRBJ1-1; D is unresolved. This CDR3 has 14 residues. V was trimmed by 7 bases and J by 6 bases, leaving 18 bases between them. Germline-derived CDR1 and CDR2 are MDHEN and SYDVKM. The CDR3 sequence: CASTSIPLSPEAFF. In DNA form, the CDR3 reads TGTGCCAGCACCTCAATCCCCCTCAGCCCTGAAGCTTTCTTT.

This clonotype was seen only a few times. The rearrangement uses TRBV28 and TRBJ1-1; 7 bases fit TRBD1. This CDR3 is built from 15 residues. Germline CDR1 MDHEN, CDR2 SYDVKM. Germline trimming cut 8 bases from V and 6 bases from J; bases unmatched to any gene: 15. The CDR3 DNA is TGTGCCAGCCCGGCGGCAGGGGGTAGGTTCTCTGAAGCTTTCTTT. This encodes CASPAAGGRFSEAFF.

This clonotype showed up just a few times. The gene calls are TRBV29-1 and TRBJ2-7; 11 positions match TRBD1. The CDR3 runs 12 residues. Unmatched junction bases numbered 3, after V lost 6 bases and J lost 5 bases. Germline values: CDR1 SQVTM, CDR2 ANQGSEA. CDR3 DNA sequence: TGCAGCGTCGGACAGGGGGCAAACGAGCAGTACTTC. Translation: CSVGQGANEQYF.